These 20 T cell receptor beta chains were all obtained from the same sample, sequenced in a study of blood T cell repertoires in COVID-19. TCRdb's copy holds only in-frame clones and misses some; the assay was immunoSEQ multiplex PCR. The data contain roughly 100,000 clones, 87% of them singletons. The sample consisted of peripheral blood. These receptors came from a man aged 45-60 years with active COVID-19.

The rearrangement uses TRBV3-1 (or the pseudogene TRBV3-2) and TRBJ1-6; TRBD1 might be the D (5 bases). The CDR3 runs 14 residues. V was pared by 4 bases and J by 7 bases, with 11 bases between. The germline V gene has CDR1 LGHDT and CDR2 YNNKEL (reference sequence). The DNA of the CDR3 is TGTGCCAGCAGCCCCTGGGGGGGAAATTCACCCCTCCACTTT. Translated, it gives CASSPWGGNSPLHF.

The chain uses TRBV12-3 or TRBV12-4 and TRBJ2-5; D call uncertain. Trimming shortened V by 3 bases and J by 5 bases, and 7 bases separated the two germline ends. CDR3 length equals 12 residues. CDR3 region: CASSLASETQYF. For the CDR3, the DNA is TGTGCCAGCAGTTTGGCCTCCGAGACCCAGTACTTC.

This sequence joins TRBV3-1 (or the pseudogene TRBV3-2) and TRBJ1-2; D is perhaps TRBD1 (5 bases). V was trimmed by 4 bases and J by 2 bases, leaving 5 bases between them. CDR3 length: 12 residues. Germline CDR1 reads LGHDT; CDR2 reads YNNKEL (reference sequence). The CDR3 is CASSRQNYGYTF. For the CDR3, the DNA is TGTGCCAGCAGCCGACAGAACTATGGCTACACCTTC.

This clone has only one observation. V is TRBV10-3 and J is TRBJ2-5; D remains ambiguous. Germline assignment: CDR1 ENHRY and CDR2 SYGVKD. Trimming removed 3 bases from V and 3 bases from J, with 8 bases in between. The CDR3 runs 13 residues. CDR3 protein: CAISERQKETQYF. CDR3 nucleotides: TGTGCCATCAGTGAAAGACAAAAAGAGACCCAGTACTTC.

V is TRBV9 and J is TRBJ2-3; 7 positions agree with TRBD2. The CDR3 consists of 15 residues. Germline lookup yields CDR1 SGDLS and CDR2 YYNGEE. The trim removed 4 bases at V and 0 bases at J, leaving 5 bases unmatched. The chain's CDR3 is CASSPGTISTDTQYF. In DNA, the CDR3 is TGTGCCAGCAGCCCCGGGACTATAAGCACAGATACGCAGTATTTT.

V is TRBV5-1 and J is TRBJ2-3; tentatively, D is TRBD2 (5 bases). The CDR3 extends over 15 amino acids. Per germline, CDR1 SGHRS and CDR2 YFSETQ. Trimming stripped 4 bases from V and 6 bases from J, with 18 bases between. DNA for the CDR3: TGCGCCAGCAGCCCACTTCTCGGGATTTGGGATACGCAGTATTTT. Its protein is CASSPLLGIWDTQYF.

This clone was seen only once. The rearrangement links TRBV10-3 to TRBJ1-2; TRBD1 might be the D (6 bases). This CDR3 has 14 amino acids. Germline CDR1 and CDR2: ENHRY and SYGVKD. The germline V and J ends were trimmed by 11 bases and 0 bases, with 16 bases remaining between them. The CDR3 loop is CAGGGPGANYGYTF. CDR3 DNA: TGTGCCGGCGGGGGCCCCGGGGCTAACTATGGCTACACCTTC.

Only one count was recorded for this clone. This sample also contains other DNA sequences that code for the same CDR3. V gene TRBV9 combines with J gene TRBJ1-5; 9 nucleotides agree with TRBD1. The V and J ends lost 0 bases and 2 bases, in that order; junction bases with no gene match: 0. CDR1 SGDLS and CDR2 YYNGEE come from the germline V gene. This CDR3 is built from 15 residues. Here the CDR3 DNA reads TGTGCCAGCAGCGTAGGACAGGGGGGCAATCAGCCCCAGCATTTT. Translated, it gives CASSVGQGGNQPQHF.

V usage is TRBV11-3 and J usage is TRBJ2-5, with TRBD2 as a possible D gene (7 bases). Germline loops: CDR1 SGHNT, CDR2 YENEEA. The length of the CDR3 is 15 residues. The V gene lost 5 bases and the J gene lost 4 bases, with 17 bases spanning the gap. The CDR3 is CASSLGAGATETQYF. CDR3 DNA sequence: TGTGCCAGCAGCCTTGGCGCGGGGGCAACAGAGACCCAGTACTTC.

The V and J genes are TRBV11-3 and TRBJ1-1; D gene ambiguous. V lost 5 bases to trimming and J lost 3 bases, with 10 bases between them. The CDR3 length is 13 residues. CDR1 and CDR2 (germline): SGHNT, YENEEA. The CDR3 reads CASSPTPYTEAFF. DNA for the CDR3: TGTGCCAGCAGCCCGACACCTTACACTGAAGCTTTCTTT. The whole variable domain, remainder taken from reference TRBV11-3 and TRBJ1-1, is EAGVVQSPRYKIIEKKQPVAFWCNPISGHNTLYWYLQNLGQGPELLIRYENEEAVDDSQLPKDRFSAERLKGVDSTLKIQPAELGDSAVYLCASSPTPYTEAFFGQGTRLTVV.

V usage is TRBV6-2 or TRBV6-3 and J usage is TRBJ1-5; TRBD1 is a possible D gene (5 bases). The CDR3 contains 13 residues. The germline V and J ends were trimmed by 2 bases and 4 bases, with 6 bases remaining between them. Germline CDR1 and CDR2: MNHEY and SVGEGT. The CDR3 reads CASSYQGNQPQHF. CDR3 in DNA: TGTGCCAGCAGTTACCAGGGAAATCAGCCCCAGCATTTT.

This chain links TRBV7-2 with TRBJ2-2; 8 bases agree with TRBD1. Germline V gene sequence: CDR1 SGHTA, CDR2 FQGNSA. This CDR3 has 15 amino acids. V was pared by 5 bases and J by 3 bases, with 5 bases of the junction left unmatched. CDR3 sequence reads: CASSLRGPDTGELFF. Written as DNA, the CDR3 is TGTGCCAGCAGCCTCAGGGGGCCGGACACCGGGGAGCTGTTTTTT.

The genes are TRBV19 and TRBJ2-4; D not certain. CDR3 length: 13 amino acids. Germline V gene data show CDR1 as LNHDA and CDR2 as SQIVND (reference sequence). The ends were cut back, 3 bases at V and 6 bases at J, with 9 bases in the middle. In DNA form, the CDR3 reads TGTGCCAGTAGTATTTCTCTCTTAAACATTCAGTACTTC. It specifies CASSISLLNIQYF.

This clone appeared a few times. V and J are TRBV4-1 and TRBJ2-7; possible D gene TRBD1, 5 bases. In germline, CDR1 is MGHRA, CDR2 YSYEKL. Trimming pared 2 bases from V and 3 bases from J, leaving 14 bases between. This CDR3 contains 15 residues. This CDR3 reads CASSQTSGHIYEQYF. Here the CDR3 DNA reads TGCGCCAGCAGCCAAACGTCCGGACATATCTACGAGCAGTACTTC.

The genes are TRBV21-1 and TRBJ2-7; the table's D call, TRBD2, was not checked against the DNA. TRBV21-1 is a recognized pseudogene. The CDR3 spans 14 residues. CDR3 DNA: TGTGCCAGCACCCCTTTAGGAGGGGCTGAAGAGCAGTACTTC. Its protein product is CASTPLGGAEEQYF.

This CDR3 reads CASTRTGENTEAFF. The CDR3 DNA sequence: TGTGCCAGCACCCGAACAGGGGAGAACACTGAAGCTTTCTTT. The V call is TRBV9, the J call TRBJ1-1; 7 bases align to TRBD1. The CDR3 runs to 14 residues. J gave up 1 base and V 6 bases, and 6 bases lay outside the gene matches. Germline CDR1 is SGDLS and CDR2 is YYNGEE.

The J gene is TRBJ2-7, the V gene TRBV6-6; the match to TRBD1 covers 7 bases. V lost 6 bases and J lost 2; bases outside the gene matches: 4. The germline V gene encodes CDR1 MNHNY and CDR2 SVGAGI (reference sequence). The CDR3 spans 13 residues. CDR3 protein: CASRYQGAYEQYF. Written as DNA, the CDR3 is TGTGCCAGCAGGTATCAGGGGGCCTACGAGCAGTACTTC.

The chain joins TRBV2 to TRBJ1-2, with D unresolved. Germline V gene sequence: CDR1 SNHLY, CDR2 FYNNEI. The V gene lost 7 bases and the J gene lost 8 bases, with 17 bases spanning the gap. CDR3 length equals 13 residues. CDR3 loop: CASTEALVRGYTF. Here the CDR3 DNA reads TGTGCCAGCACCGAGGCTTTAGTTCGCGGCTACACCTTC.

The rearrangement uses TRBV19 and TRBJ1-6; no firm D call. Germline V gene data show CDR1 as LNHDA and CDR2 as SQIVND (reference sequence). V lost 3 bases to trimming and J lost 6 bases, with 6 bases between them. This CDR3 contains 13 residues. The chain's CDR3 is CASSIGVNSPLHF. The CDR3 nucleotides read TGTGCCAGTAGTATCGGGGTTAATTCACCCCTCCACTTT.

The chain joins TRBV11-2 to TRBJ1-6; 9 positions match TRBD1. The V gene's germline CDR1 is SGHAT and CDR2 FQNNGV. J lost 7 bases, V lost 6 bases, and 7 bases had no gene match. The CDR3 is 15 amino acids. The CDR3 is CASRRPGQGNSPLHF. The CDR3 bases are TGTGCCAGCAGACGACCGGGACAGGGAAATTCACCCCTCCACTTT. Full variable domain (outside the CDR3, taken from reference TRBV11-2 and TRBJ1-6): EAGVAQSPRYKIIEKRQSVAFWCNPISGHATLYWYQQILGQGPKLLIQFQNNGVVDDSQLPKDRFSAERLKGVDSTLKIQPAKLEDSAVYLCASRRPGQGNSPLHFGNGTRLTVT.